This T cell receptor beta chain derives from a study of OX40 agonist ivuxolimab in advanced cancers. The wider study: The group had a mean age of roughly 65 years, ranged from about 20 to 79, and was 80% to 90% male.

The repertoire was sequenced with immunoSEQ multiplex PCR; TCRdb's copy has only in-frame clones and lacks some. The data hold some 120,000 clones, with just under 95% observed a single time. Study-wide results and limits: Specificity for antigen went undetermined in the expanded peripheral T cells. Blood T cells, both CD4+ and CD8+, expanded clonally by week 6 at 0.1 to 3.0 mg/kg.

As concerns this clone: The target antigen is unknown.

Specimen: CD4+ or CD8+ T cells sorted from blood, collected in a trial of the OX40 agonist ivuxolimab. The clonotype was recovered from an adult with an advanced solid tumor such as melanoma, head and neck, liver or kidney cancer.

CDR3 nucleotide sequence: TGCACCAGCAGCCGACTTCTCTACGAGCAGTACTTC. Translation: CTSSRLLYEQYF. The chain carries TRBV1 and TRBJ2-7; TRBD2, the table's D call, was not compared with the DNA. TRBV1 is marked as a pseudogene. The CDR3 consists of 12 residues.